The clone carrying this T cell receptor beta chain has ten or more counts. The TCRbeta library incorporated unique molecular identifiers. TCRdb redid the calling of the PCR reads with MiXCR, one entry per CDR3 protein. The sample consists of 90,000 to 100,000 distinct CDR3 sequences, under 25% of them appearing once. The record originates from a study of T-cell reconstitution after alpha-beta-depleted transplantation in children. CDR3 length: 16 amino acids. Per the germline V gene, CDR1 is SGHRS and CDR2 is YFSETQ. The V end lost 1 base, the J end lost 2 bases, and 15 bases lay between the germline ends.

The sample here was PBMCs, taken before TCRalphabeta/CD19-depleted stem cell transplant. The chain has TRBV5-1 and TRBJ1-2; D not certain. This clonotype originated in a boy under 10 years old with acute lymphoblastic leukemia, due to receive a stem cell transplant. CDR3 protein: CASSLKSRDGNYGYTF. CDR3 DNA sequence: TGCGCCAGCAGCTTGAAGTCAAGGGATGGGAACTATGGCTACACCTTC.